This TCR beta chain was retrieved from a study of cytomegalovirus exposure and HLA in healthy donors. Study-wide findings and caveats: Researchers reported that a few CMV-associated chains were confirmed in vitro as CMV antigen-specific. Accounts indicate the classifier identified cytomegalovirus status with strong specificity and sensitivity. The TCR clusters that emerged in the first cohort tended, a later analysis found, to co-occur in the roughly 130 validation repertoires. Among TCR sequences, most were rare, though some public TCRs appeared in many donors.

Unmatched junction bases numbered 5, after V lost 3 bases and J lost 1 base. The CDR3 has 17 amino acids. Germline values: CDR1 KGHSH, CDR2 LQKENI. In regard to this clone: Its antigen remains unknown.

The protocol was immunoSEQ multiplex PCR, while the TCRdb copy is restricted to in-frame clones and leaves out a portion. The sample records over 70,000 clones, 94% being singletons. Sequenced input: PBMCs. J is TRBJ2-3 and V is TRBV18; 12 nucleotides agree with TRBD2. This sequence was found in a woman younger than 30 in good health and CMV-seronegative. For the CDR3, the DNA is TGTGCCAGCTCACCCTCGACTAGCGGGGGAGGCACAGATACGCAGTATTTT. It translates to CASSPSTSGGGTDTQYF. The full variable domain, in which reference TRBV18 and TRBJ2-3 provide the parts outside the CDR3, is NAGVMQNPRHLVRRRGQEARLRCSPMKGHSHVYWYRQLPEEGLKFMVYLQKENIIDESGMPKERFSAEFPKEGPSILRIQQVVRGDSAAYFCASSPSTSGGGTDTQYFGPGTRLTVL.